This entry describes one T cell receptor beta chain. CDR3 length: 13 residues. Germline V gene sequence: CDR1 MGHRA, CDR2 YSYEKL. The V and J ends lost 1 base and 4 bases respectively, with 7 bases between them. Among the donors, all were healthy bone marrow donors. This sample is drawn from a study of cytomegalovirus exposure and HLA in healthy donors. Study-wide context: Previous work identified roughly 120 million unique TCR beta sequences from around 200 million T cells.

Both 60 Vbeta primers and 13 Jbeta primers went into the PCR. Generated by immunoSEQ multiplex PCR, the TCRdb table keeps only in-frame clones and is missing some. Of about 100,000 clones in the sample, about 80% are singletons; the top ten hold roughly 6.9%. Input material: PBMCs. This clonotype was obtained from a man between 35 and 55 years old in good health and CMV-seropositive. This chain joins TRBV4-1 and TRBJ1-1; D uncertain. The CDR3 DNA sequence: TGCGCCAGCAGCCAAGGTGTGGCCACTGAAGCTTTCTTT. This encodes CASSQGVATEAFF.